The entry below gives a single T cell receptor beta chain sequence along with its context. What this receptor recognizes is not known. It has no much larger one-base neighbor in the sample; base qualities were not kept. RNA was extracted using the RNeasy kit, and roughly 0.5 to 1 ug of the RNA was reverse transcribed with random hexamers. TCR beta CDR3 regions were amplified with the immunoSEQ multiplex PCR assay covering 54 Vbeta and 13 Jbeta segments. PCR amplification bias was corrected by using a synthetic template baseline for primer optimization and computational correction. The source study handled its data this way. Reads were assigned to V, D and J genes according to IMGT and analyzed in immunoSEQ Analyzer, with only productive sequences retained. Clonality was computed as one minus Shannon entropy normalized by log2 of the number of productive unique sequences. Public and private clones were assessed among the 100 most prevalent clones of each patient and control. Clones were defined as Susac-specific when absent from the healthy and MS cohorts, from over a thousand published viral clones and from other ImmuneACCESS disease sequences. The raw public data were reprocessed by TCRdb itself: fastp quality trimming at Q25, MiXCR clonotype calling, in-frame beta chains only. Rows merge per CDR3 protein into single entries with the most common DNA and genes. The V and J calls follow TCRdb's processing rather than the paper's. This sample has 110,000 to 150,000 distinct CDR3 sequences in its table, and 94% of those were observed once. 0.25% to 0.3% of the sample rests with the top ten.

The germline V gene sets CDR1 to SGHDT and CDR2 to YYEEEE. Deletion took 0 bases off V and 0 bases off J, with a span of 4 bases between the germline ends. The cysteine opens and the phenylalanine closes a CDR3 of 14 amino acids. The CDR3 DNA has 42 bases and is translated from base 1. This sample was taken from a study of CD8 T cells in Susac syndrome (dated by TCRdb to about 2019). Background for the entire study: Whether CD8+ T cell activation and differentiation in Susac syndrome was antigen driven was tested using repertoire sequencing. The clonality of the CD8+ T cell repertoire was compared across about 12 healthy donors, 14 Susac syndrome patients and about 15 multiple sclerosis patients.

Beyond this particular receptor, the publication reports: The study acknowledged that relatively few individuals were included in the TCR sequencing and HLA analysis.

High-throughput TCR beta sequencing profiled peripheral blood CD8+ and CD4+ T cells from healthy donors, Susac syndrome patients and multiple sclerosis patients. Healthy donors were included as age- and sex-matched controls. Bulk CD8+ and CD4+ T cells were purified by magnetic negative isolation, whereas CD8+ TEMRA cells were enriched by FACS. Blood was drawn into EDTA tubes, processed within 24 hours, and PBMCs were isolated by density gradient centrifugation. PBMCs intended for TCR sequencing were cryopreserved in liquid nitrogen and were subsequently thawed in a 37 degrees C water bath. The sorted or isolated CD4+, CD8+ and CD8+ TEMRA cells reached a purity of at least 90%.

The sequence is built from TRBV5-6 and TRBJ2-4; the D segment cannot be called with confidence. Sequenced input: CD8+ T cells from PBMCs. The receptor's source is a human donor in good health. The CDR3 corresponds to CASSLALAKNIQYF. The nucleotide sequence reads TGTGCCAGCAGCTTGGCTCTAGCCAAAAACATTCAGTACTTC. With the rest looked up from the reference TRBV5-6 and TRBJ2-4 genes rather than sequenced, the full variable domain is DAGVTQSPTHLIKTRGQQVTLRCSPKSGHDTVSWYQQALGQGPQFIFQYYEEEERQRGNFPDRFSGHQFPNYSSELNVNALLLGDSALYLCASSLALAKNIQYFGAGTRLSVL.